This T cell receptor (beta chain) is drawn from a study of blood T cell repertoires in COVID-19. Germline V gene lookup returns CDR1 MNHEY and CDR2 SVGAGI. CDR3 size: 13 residues. With 6 bases removed from V and 4 bases from J, the gap between germline ends came to 12 bases. TCRdb's copy holds only in-frame clones and misses some; the assay was immunoSEQ multiplex PCR. The sample has 150,000 to 200,000 clones; around 80% are singletons. This chain connects TRBV6-5 to TRBJ1-2; possibly TRBD1 for D (5 bases). The sample consisted of PBMCs or T cells enriched from blood (not recorded which). The clonotype originates from a man in his forties or fifties who had recovered from COVID-19. The CDR3 is CASRGGSSYGYTF. Written as DNA, the CDR3 is TGTGCCAGCAGGGGGGGGAGTTCCTATGGCTACACCTTC.